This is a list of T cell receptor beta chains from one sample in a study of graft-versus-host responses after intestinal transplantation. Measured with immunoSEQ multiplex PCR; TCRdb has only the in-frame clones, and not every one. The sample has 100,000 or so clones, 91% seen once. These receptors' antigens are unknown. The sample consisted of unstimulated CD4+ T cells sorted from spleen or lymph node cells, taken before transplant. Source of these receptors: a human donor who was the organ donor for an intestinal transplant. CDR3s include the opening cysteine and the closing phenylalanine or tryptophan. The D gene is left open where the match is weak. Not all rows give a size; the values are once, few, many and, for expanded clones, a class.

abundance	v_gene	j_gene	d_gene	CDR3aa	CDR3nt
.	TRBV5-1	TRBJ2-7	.	CASSFSGSHEQYF	TGCGCCAGCAGCTTCTCCGGGTCCCACGAGCAGTACTTC
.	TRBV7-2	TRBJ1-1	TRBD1	CASSLVAVDRVATEAFF	TGTGCCAGCAGCTTAGTAGCCGTCGACAGGGTGGCCACTGAAGCTTTCTTT
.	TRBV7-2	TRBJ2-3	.	CASWGGRKDTQYF	TGTGCCAGTTGGGGGGGGCGTAAAGATACGCAGTATTTT
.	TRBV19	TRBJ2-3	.	CASREDSTSTDTQYF	TGTGCCAGTAGGGAGGACAGTACCAGCACAGATACGCAGTATTTT
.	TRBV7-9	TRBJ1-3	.	CASSLVAGSSGNTIYF	TGTGCCAGCAGCTTAGTGGCCGGGAGCTCTGGAAACACCATATATTTT
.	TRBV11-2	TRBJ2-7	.	CASALGANFYEQYF	TGTGCCAGCGCCCTTGGGGCCAATTTCTACGAGCAGTACTTC
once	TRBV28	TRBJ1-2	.	CASSTQGGGGYTF	TGTGCCAGCAGTACTCAGGGAGGAGGTGGCTACACCTTC
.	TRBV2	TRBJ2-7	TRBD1	CASISSGGYEQYF	TGTGCCAGCATCTCGTCAGGGGGCTACGAGCAGTACTTC
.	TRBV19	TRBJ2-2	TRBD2	CASSLLAGGRSGELFF	TGTGCCAGTAGTCTTCTAGCGGGGGGGCGTTCCGGGGAGCTGTTTTTT
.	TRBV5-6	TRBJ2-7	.	CASSLQVPSYEQYF	TGTGCCAGCAGCCTACAGGTACCCTCCTACGAGCAGTACTTC
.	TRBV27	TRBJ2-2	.	CASTFLTGAQGSASSTGELFF	TGTGCCAGCACTTTCCTTACGGGGGCACAGGGGTCGGCCTCGAGCACCGGGGAGCTGTTTTTT
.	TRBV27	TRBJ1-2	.	CARGGIHGYTF	TGTGCCCGGGGAGGGATCCATGGCTACACCTTC
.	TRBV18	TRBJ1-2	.	CASAPPTSRDGYTF	TGTGCCAGCGCACCCCCTACTTCCCGGGATGGCTACACCTTC
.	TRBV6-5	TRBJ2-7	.	CASSYSAGFLYEQYF	TGTGCCAGCAGTTACTCCGCAGGATTCCTATACGAGCAGTACTTC
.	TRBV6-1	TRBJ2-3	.	CASMLDSMGPDTQYF	TGTGCCAGCATGTTGGACAGTATGGGGCCAGATACGCAGTATTTT
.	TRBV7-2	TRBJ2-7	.	CASSLEVRGYEQYF	TGTGCCAGCAGCCTAGAGGTTAGAGGCTACGAGCAGTACTTC
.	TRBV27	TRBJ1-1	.	CASSFGAEAFF	TGTGCCAGCAGTTTCGGAGCTGAAGCTTTCTTT
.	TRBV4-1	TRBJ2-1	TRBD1	CASSREPGGVRSYNEQFF	TGCGCCAGCAGCCGAGAACCAGGGGGCGTTCGCTCCTACAATGAGCAGTTCTTC
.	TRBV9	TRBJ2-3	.	CASSAGGDTQYF	TGTGCCAGCAGCGCCGGGGGAGATACGCAGTATTTT
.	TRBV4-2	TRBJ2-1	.	CASSQVGGLYNEQFF	TGTGCCAGCAGCCAAGTAGGGGGACTATACAATGAGCAGTTCTTC
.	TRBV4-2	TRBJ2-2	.	CASSQETGANTGELFF	TGTGCCAGCAGCCAAGAGACGGGGGCGAACACCGGGGAGCTGTTTTTT
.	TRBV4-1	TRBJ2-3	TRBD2	CASSEAGGLPDTQYF	TGCGCCAGCAGCGAAGCGGGGGGGCTCCCAGATACGCAGTATTTT
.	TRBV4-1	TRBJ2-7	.	CASSRGTATYEQYF	TGCGCCAGCAGCCGCGGGACAGCCACCTACGAGCAGTACTTC
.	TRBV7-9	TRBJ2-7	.	CASSLDIVYEQYF	TGTGCCAGCAGCTTAGATATCGTCTACGAGCAGTACTTC
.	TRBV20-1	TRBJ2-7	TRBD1	CSADRVYEQYF	TGCAGTGCTGACAGGGTTTACGAGCAGTACTTC